Described below is a single T cell receptor beta chain sequence and its context. The antigen is unknown. Patients who had autoimmune disease history or got systemic immunosuppression were left out. The source of the sample is a study of OX40 agonist ivuxolimab in advanced cancers. Study-wide background: The study gave patients intravenous ivuxolimab at 0.01 to 10 mg/kg every 2 weeks. Participants, approximately 83% male, averaged approximately 60 years of age, ranging from roughly 20 to 80. Study-level findings and limits: On average, CD8+ T cells had more expanded clones than CD4+.

Here immunoSEQ multiplex PCR was the method, and the copy in TCRdb shows in-frame clones only, minus some. The sample consists of 50,000 to 65,000 clones, around 88% of them appearing once. This sequence originates from an adult with an advanced solid tumor such as melanoma, head and neck, liver or kidney cancer. The specimen was CD4+ or CD8+ T cells sorted from blood, collected in a trial of the OX40 agonist ivuxolimab.

The CDR3 DNA sequence: TGTGCCAGCAGCTTAGGCCGGGGGGAACTCAATGAGCAGTTCTTC. It encodes CASSLGRGELNEQFF. V gene TRBV7-8 combines with J gene TRBJ2-1, with TRBD2 matching 7 bases. Germline CDR1 reads SGHVS; CDR2 reads FQNEAQ. CDR3 length: 15 amino acids. V gave up 1 base and J gave up 6 bases; unmatched junction bases: 6. Full variable domain (remainder filled in from reference TRBV7-8 and TRBJ2-1): GAGVSQSPRYKVAKRGQDVALRCDPISGHVSLFWYQQALGQGPEFLTYFQNEAQLDKSGLPSDRFFAERPEGSVSTLKIQRTQQEDSAVYLCASSLGRGELNEQFFGPGTRLTVL.